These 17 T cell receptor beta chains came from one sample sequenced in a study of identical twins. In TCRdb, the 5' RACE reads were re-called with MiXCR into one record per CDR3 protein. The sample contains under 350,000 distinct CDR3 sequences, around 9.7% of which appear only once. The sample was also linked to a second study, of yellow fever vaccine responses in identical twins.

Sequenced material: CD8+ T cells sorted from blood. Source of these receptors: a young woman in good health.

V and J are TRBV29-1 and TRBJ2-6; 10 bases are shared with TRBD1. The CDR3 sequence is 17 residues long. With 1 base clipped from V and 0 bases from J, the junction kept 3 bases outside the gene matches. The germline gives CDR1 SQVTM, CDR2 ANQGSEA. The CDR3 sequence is CSVEGQGASSGANVLTF. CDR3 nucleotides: TGCAGCGTTGAAGGACAGGGGGCCAGCTCTGGGGCCAACGTCCTGACTTTC.

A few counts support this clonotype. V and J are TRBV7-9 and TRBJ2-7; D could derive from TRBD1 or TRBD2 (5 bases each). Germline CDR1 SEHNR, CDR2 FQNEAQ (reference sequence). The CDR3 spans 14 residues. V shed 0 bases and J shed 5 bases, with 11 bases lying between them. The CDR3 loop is CASSLALGVHEQYF. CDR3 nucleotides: TGTGCCAGCAGCTTAGCGTTGGGGGTACACGAGCAGTACTTC.

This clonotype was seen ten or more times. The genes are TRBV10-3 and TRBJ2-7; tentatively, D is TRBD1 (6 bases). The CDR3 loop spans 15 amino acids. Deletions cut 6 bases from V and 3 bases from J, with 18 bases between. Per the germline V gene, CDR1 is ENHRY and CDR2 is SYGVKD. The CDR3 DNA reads TGTGCCATCAGACCGACAGGAGCGGTCGACTACGAGCAGTACTTC. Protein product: CAIRPTGAVDYEQYF.

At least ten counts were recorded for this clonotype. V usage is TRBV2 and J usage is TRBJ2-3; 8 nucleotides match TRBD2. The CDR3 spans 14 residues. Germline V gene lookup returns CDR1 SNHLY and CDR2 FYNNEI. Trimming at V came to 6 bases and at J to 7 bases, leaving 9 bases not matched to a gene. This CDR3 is CASRAPGRENTQYF. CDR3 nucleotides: TGTGCCAGCAGGGCTCCCGGGAGGGAAAATACGCAGTATTTT.

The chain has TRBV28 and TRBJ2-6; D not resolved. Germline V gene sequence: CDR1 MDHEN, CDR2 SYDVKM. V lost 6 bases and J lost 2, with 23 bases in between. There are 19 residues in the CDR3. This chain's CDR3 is CASRSENLDGSAGANVLTF. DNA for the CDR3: TGTGCCAGCAGATCCGAAAATTTGGACGGAAGCGCTGGGGCCAACGTCCTGACTTTC.

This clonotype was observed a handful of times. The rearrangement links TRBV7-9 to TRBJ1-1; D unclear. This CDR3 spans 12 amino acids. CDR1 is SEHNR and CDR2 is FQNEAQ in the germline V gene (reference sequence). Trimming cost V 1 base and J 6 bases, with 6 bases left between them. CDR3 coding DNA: TGTGCCAGCAGCTTAGGACGGGCTGAAGCTTTCTTT. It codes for CASSLGRAEAFF. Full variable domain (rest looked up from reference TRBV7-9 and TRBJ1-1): DTGVSQNPRHKITKRGQNVTFRCDPISEHNRLYWYRQTLGQGPEFLTYFQNEAQLEKSRLLSDRFSAERPKGSFSTLEIQRTEQGDSAMYLCASSLGRAEAFFGQGTRLTVV.

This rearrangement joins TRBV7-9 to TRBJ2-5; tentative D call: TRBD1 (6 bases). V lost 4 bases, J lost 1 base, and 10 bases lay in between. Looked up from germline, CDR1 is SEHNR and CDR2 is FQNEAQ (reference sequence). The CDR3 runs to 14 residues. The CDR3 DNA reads TGTGCCAGCAGCTCCCGGACAGCCCAAGAGACCCAGTACTTC. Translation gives CASSSRTAQETQYF.

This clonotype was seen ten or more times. The CDR3 sequence is CASSLSEWGGGSYNEQFF. CDR3 DNA sequence: TGTGCCAGCAGTTTATCCGAGTGGGGCGGGGGCTCCTACAATGAGCAGTTCTTC. This chain uses TRBV27 with TRBJ2-1; 7 bases map to TRBD2. J lost 0 bases, V lost 0 bases, and 8 bases had no gene match. The CDR3 runs 18 residues. Germline V gives CDR1 MNHEY, CDR2 SMNVEV (reference sequence).

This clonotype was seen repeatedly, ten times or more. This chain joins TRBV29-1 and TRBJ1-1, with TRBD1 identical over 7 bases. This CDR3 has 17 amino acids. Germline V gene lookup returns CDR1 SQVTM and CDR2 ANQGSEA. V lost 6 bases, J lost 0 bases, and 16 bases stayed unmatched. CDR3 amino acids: CSVENPGGDSLNTEAFF. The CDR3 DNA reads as TGCAGCGTGGAGAACCCTGGGGGGGACAGCCTGAACACTGAAGCTTTCTTT.

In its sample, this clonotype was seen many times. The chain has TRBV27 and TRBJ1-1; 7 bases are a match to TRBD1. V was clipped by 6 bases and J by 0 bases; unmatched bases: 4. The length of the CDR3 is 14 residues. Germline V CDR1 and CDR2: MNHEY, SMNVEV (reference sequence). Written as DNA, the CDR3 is TGTGCCAGCAGGGACAGGACCATGAACACTGAAGCTTTCTTT. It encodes CASRDRTMNTEAFF.

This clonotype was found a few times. CDR3 coding DNA: TGTGCCAGCAGTTCCTTCTCAGGGGATCGGAACACAGATACGCAGTATTTT. It translates to CASSSFSGDRNTDTQYF. The chain joins TRBV12-3 or TRBV12-4 to TRBJ2-3, with D possibly TRBD1 on 6 matching bases. The ends were cut back, 4 bases at V and 2 bases at J, with 19 bases in the middle. The CDR3 is made up of 17 amino acids.

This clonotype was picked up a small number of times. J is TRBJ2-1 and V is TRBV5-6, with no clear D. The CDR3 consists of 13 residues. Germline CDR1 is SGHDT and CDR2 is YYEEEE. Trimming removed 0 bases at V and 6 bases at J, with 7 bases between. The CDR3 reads CASSLGAINEQFF. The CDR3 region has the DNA TGTGCCAGCAGCTTGGGGGCGATCAATGAGCAGTTCTTC.

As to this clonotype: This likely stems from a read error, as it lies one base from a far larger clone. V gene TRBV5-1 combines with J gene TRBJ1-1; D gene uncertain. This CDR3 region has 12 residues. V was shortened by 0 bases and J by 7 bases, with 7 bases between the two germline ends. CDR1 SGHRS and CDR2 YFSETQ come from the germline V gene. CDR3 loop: CASSLAGIEAFF. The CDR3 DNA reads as TGCGCCAGCAGCTTGGCGGGGATTGAAGCTTTCTTT.

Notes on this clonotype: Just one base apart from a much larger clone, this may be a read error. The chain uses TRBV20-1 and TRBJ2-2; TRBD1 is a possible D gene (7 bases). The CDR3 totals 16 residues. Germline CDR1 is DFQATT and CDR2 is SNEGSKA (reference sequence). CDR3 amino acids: CCARERLRGDSGELFF. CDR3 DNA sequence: TGCTGTGCTAGAGAGCGTCTCAGGGGGGACTCCGGGGAGCTGTTTTTT.

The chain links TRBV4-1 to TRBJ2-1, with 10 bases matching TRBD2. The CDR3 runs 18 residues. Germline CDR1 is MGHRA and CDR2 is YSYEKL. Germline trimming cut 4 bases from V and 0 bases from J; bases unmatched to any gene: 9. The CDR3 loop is CASSPSSGGESSYNEQFF. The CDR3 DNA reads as TGCGCCAGCAGCCCTTCTAGCGGGGGTGAGAGCTCCTACAATGAGCAGTTCTTC.

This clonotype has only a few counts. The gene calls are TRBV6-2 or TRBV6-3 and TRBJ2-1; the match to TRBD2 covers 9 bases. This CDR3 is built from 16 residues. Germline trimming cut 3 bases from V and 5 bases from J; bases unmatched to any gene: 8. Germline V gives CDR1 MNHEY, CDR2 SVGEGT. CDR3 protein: CASSYPSGRLNNEQFF. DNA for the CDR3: TGTGCCAGCAGTTATCCCAGCGGGAGGCTAAACAATGAGCAGTTCTTC.

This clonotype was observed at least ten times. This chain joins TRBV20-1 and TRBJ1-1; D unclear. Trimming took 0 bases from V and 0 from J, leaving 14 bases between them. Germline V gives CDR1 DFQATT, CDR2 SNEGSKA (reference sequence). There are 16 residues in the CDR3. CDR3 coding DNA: TGCAGTGCTAGAGATCCCCAGGAGCTCCTGAACACTGAAGCTTTCTTT. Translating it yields CSARDPQELLNTEAFF.